The clone carrying this T cell receptor (beta chain) came up many times. Its matching antigen is unknown. This sample was taken from a study of T cells in Graves' hyperthyroidism and ophthalmopathy. With V trimmed by 3 bases and J by 5 bases, 5 bases remained unmatched. The germline CDR1 and CDR2 sequences are SEHNR and FQNEAQ (reference sequence). This CDR3 has 14 residues. RNA transcripts were the template for amplifying TCR beta CDR3 regions. The study used the HTBI primer set for a first-round RT-PCR of the TCR CDR3. TCRdb used MiXCR to reprocess the multiplex PCR reads, holding one entry per CDR3 protein. The table has approximately 640,000 distinct CDR3 sequences, about 45% seen once. Each diagnosis was grounded in clinical symptoms, serum thyroxine and TRAb, thyroid ultrasound, and orbital computed tomography. Whole-study findings and limits: Ophthalmopathy was predicted by the model a median of around 5.9 months ahead of onset.

This receptor was identified in an adult man with Graves' disease, either hyperthyroidism or ophthalmopathy (not recorded which). The rearrangement joins TRBV7-9 to TRBJ2-5, with 8 bases matching TRBD2. Material for sequencing was peripheral blood or thyroid tissue (not recorded which). The CDR3 reads CASSFGTSDETQYF. CDR3 bases: TGTGCCAGCAGCTTCGGGACTAGTGACGAGACCCAGTACTTC.